Following are 11 T cell receptor beta chains from one sample sequenced in a study of T cells in Graves' hyperthyroidism and ophthalmopathy (dated by TCRdb to between 2019 and 2020). Receptor amplification or capture employed multiplex PCR. The instrument given in TCRdb is Illumina HiSeq 2000. TCR beta CDR3 regions were amplified from RNA transcripts. A first-round RT-PCR of the TCR CDR3 used the HTBI primer set with the Qiagen OneStep RT-PCR kit. The public reads were run again by TCRdb, first through fastp at Q25 and then through MiXCR, and only productive beta chains were kept. Rows are combined by CDR3 protein, so each entry shows the most common genes and DNA. The sample table records about 720,000 distinct CDR3 sequences; 18% of these occur just once. Over 15% of the sample rests with the top ten. Sequenced input: blood. These receptors were taken from a woman between 45 and 60 years old with Graves' hyperthyroidism that later progressed to Graves' ophthalmopathy.

This clonotype was recorded at least ten times. The gene calls are TRBV11-3 and TRBJ2-7; 7 bases match TRBD1. J gave up 7 bases and V 5 bases, and 8 bases lay outside the gene matches. The germline V gene encodes CDR1 SGHNT and CDR2 YENEEA. This CDR3 is built from 13 residues. Here the CDR3 DNA reads TGTGCCAGCAGCCGGGACAGCGTAGGTGAGCAGTACTTC. This sequence encodes CASSRDSVGEQYF.

There are many counts of this clonotype. The chain carries TRBV2 and TRBJ1-4, with 10 nucleotides matching TRBD1. Trimming at V came to 8 bases and at J to 8 bases, leaving 8 bases not matched to a gene. CDR1 is SNHLY and CDR2 is FYNNEI in the germline V gene. This CDR3 has 14 amino acids. The CDR3 here is CASGGQGLGEKLFF. CDR3 coding DNA: TGTGCCAGCGGGGGACAGGGGTTGGGGGAAAAACTGTTTTTT.

V and J are TRBV7-9 and TRBJ1-6; D unclear. V lost 1 base, J lost 9 bases, and 7 bases lay in between. The CDR3 is 13 residues long. Germline V gives CDR1 SEHNR, CDR2 FQNEAQ (reference sequence). The chain's CDR3 is CASSLGYGSPLHF. CDR3 nucleotide sequence: TGTGCCAGCAGCTTAGGGTATGGTTCACCCCTCCACTTT.

This clonotype showed up just a few times. The chain couples TRBV20-1 to TRBJ1-1; no clear D gene. The CDR3 has 13 amino acids. Trimming took off 0 bases at V and 0 bases at J, with 5 bases between the two ends. CDR1 is DFQATT, CDR2 SNEGSKA, per germline (reference sequence). CDR3 nucleotide sequence: TGCAGTGCTAGAGACGGAATGAACACTGAAGCTTTCTTT. This gives the protein CSARDGMNTEAFF.

This clonotype was counted at least ten times. The rearrangement joins TRBV11-2 to TRBJ2-7; 9 bases fit TRBD1. The V gene end was trimmed by 6 bases and the J gene end by 7 bases; junction bases not matched to a gene: 13. This CDR3 contains 15 residues. CDR1 is SGHAT, CDR2 FQNNGV, per germline. The CDR3: CASSVFGTGIGEQYF. The CDR3 nucleotides are TGTGCCAGCAGTGTCTTCGGGACAGGGATAGGGGAGCAGTACTTC. Together with reference TRBV11-2 and TRBJ2-7, the CDR3 gives the full variable domain: EAGVAQSPRYKIIEKRQSVAFWCNPISGHATLYWYQQILGQGPKLLIQFQNNGVVDDSQLPKDRFSAERLKGVDSTLKIQPAKLEDSAVYLCASSVFGTGIGEQYFGPGTRLTVT.

At least ten counts were recorded for this clonotype. This sequence joins TRBV18 and TRBJ2-1, with a possible D match to TRBD2 (6 bases). Germline V gene sequence: CDR1 KGHSH, CDR2 LQKENI. The CDR3 spans 14 residues. The ends were cut back, 2 bases at V and 1 base at J, with 6 bases in the middle. CDR3 in amino acids: CASSPAGSYNEQFF. The CDR3 DNA reads as TGTGCCAGCTCACCAGCGGGGTCCTACAATGAGCAGTTCTTC.

This clonotype has a handful of counts. The J gene is TRBJ1-1, the V gene TRBV20-1; 12 bases match TRBD1. V trimming: 1 base; J trimming: 7 bases; junction bases outside the gene matches: 4. The CDR3 length is 14 residues. CDR1 DFQATT and CDR2 SNEGSKA come from the germline V gene (reference sequence). The CDR3 here is CSARGGQGADEAFF. Written as DNA, the CDR3 is TGCAGTGCTAGAGGGGGACAGGGGGCGGATGAAGCTTTCTTT.

This clonotype was seen a handful of times. This rearrangement joins TRBV20-1 to TRBJ1-4; a weak D match, TRBD1 (5 bases). Deletions cut 3 bases from V and 3 bases from J, with 11 bases between. The V gene's germline CDR1 is DFQATT and CDR2 SNEGSKA (reference sequence). This CDR3 has 14 amino acids. The CDR3 DNA is TGCAGTGCTAGGGTCCGGACATCTAATGAAAAACTGTTTTTT. It specifies CSARVRTSNEKLFF.

The chain couples TRBV11-3 to TRBJ2-2, with D unclear. The germline gives CDR1 SGHNT, CDR2 YENEEA. This CDR3 contains 16 residues. Deletions cut 0 bases from V and 5 bases from J, with 13 bases between. The CDR3 loop reads CASSLDLGLKTGELFF. The DNA of the CDR3 is TGTGCCAGCAGCTTAGATCTAGGATTGAAGACCGGGGAGCTGTTTTTT.

This clonotype was observed a handful of times. J is TRBJ2-2 and V is TRBV5-1; possibly TRBD1 for D (5 bases). Germline CDR1 reads SGHRS; CDR2 reads YFSETQ. CDR3 length: 15 amino acids. Trimming removed 0 bases from V and 6 bases from J, with 12 bases in between. CDR3 nucleotide sequence: TGCGCCAGCAGCTTGGGCCCCGACAGTTCCGGGGAGCTGTTTTTT. It codes for CASSLGPDSSGELFF.

In regard to this clonotype: This could be a read error, since a much larger clone is one nucleotide away. J is TRBJ2-1 and V is TRBV5-1, with 9 bases aligning to TRBD1. Germline assignment: CDR1 SGHRS and CDR2 YFSETQ. The CDR3 runs to 15 residues. The CDR3 DNA reads TGCGCCAACAGCCTCCGGGACAGGGTCCACAATGAGCAGTTCTTC. Its translation: CANSLRDRVHNEQFF. The full variable domain, in which reference TRBV5-1 and TRBJ2-1 provide the parts outside the CDR3, is KAGVTQTPRYLIKTRGQQVTLSCSPISGHRSVSWYQQTPGQGLQFLFEYFSETQRNKGNFPGRFSGRQFSNSRSEMNVSTLELGDSALYLCANSLRDRVHNEQFFGPGTRLTVL.